These 29 T cell receptor beta chains originate from one sample sequenced in a study of cytomegalovirus exposure and HLA in healthy donors. 13 Jbeta primers and 60 Vbeta primers were used for the PCR. TCRdb's table, derived via immunoSEQ multiplex PCR, lists solely in-frame clones and lacks some. The sample lists 110,000 or so clones, 83% occurring once. Sequenced: PBMCs. Source of these receptors: a man between 18 and 29 years old in good health and CMV-seronegative.

This chain uses TRBV13 with TRBJ2-7, with D perhaps TRBD1 (5 bases). In germline, CDR1 is PRHDT, CDR2 FYEKMQ (reference sequence). The germline V and J ends were trimmed by 5 bases and 0 bases, with 11 bases remaining between them. The CDR3 sequence is 14 residues long. CDR3 sequence reads: CASSPSGNSYEQYF. The CDR3 nucleotides read TGTGCCAGCAGCCCTTCAGGGAACTCCTACGAGCAGTACTTC.

This chain links TRBV7-9 with TRBJ2-7; TRBD1 agrees at 9 bases. This CDR3 is built from 15 residues. Trimming removed 4 bases from V and 2 bases from J; junction bases left unmatched: 6. Looked up from germline, CDR1 is SEHNR and CDR2 is FQNEAQ (reference sequence). The CDR3 loop is CASSWDREDPYEQYF. In DNA form, the CDR3 reads TGTGCCAGCAGCTGGGACAGGGAAGACCCCTACGAGCAGTACTTC.

In this sample, this clone turned up a few times. This chain joins TRBV10-1 and TRBJ2-7; D is undetermined. V lost 2 bases, J lost 0 bases, and 5 bases lay in between. The CDR3 has 13 amino acids. Germline values: CDR1 WNHNN, CDR2 SYGVQD (reference sequence). CDR3 nucleotides: TGCGCCAGCAGTGAGGAGAGCTCCTACGAGCAGTACTTC. As protein: CASSEESSYEQYF.

The rearrangement links TRBV11-2 to TRBJ1-1, with D possibly being TRBD1 (5 bases). The ends were cut back, 0 bases at V and 3 bases at J, with 8 bases in the middle. The CDR3 consists of 14 residues. Per the germline V gene, CDR1 is SGHAT and CDR2 is FQNNGV. CDR3 sequence: CASSLDLRDTEAFF. In DNA form, the CDR3 reads TGTGCCAGCAGCTTAGATCTCAGGGACACTGAAGCTTTCTTT.

This clone has more than one count but fewer than ten. The chain couples TRBV19 to TRBJ2-5; D might be TRBD1 (6 bases). Per germline, CDR1 LNHDA and CDR2 SQIVND (reference sequence). The germline V and J ends were trimmed by 4 bases and 5 bases, with 14 bases remaining between them. The CDR3 length is 14 residues. CDR3 sequence: CASSTHRARETQYF. The CDR3 DNA reads TGTGCCAGTAGTACCCACAGGGCGCGGGAGACCCAGTACTTC.

The V and J genes are TRBV27 and TRBJ2-5; D remains unclear. V was trimmed by 2 bases and J by 0 bases, leaving 10 bases between them. CDR3 length equals 15 residues. Per the germline V gene, CDR1 is MNHEY and CDR2 is SMNVEV (reference sequence). The CDR3 DNA follows: TGTGCCAGCAGTTTACTAACCAGGTACCAAGAGACCCAGTACTTC. This sequence encodes CASSLLTRYQETQYF.

This sequence joins TRBV19 and TRBJ2-5; the match to TRBD1 covers 12 bases. CDR1 and CDR2 (germline): LNHDA, SQIVND (reference sequence). V shed 5 bases, J shed 5 bases, and the junction held 3 bases outside the gene matches. This CDR3 contains 14 residues. The CDR3 here is CASSGDRGQETQYF. CDR3 coding DNA: TGTGCCAGTAGTGGGGACAGGGGGCAGGAGACCCAGTACTTC.

The J gene is TRBJ2-7, the V gene TRBV7-3, with TRBD2 matching over 9 bases. Germline V gene data show CDR1 as SGHTA and CDR2 as FQGTGA. V lost 5 bases, J lost 6 bases, and 14 bases stayed unmatched. The CDR3 sequence is 16 residues long. CDR3 coding DNA: TGTGCCAGCAGCCTATTGGGACTAGCAATGGGGAGCGAGCAGTACTTC. Its translation is CASSLLGLAMGSEQYF. The entire variable domain, with the rest obtained from reference TRBV7-3 and TRBJ2-7, is as follows: GAGVSQTPSNKVTEKGKYVELRCDPISGHTALYWYRQSLGQGPEFLIYFQGTGAADDSGLPNDRFFAVRPEGSVSTLKIQRTERGDSAVYLCASSLLGLAMGSEQYFGPGTRLTVT.

The CDR3 region has the DNA TGTGCCAGCTCACCACTGGGCCTGGCAAACTATGGCTACACCTTC. Translation: CASSPLGLANYGYTF. This chain connects TRBV18 to TRBJ1-2; no reliable D call. Trimming removed 1 base at V and 2 bases at J, with 11 bases between. The CDR3 has 15 residues. Germline V gene data show CDR1 as KGHSH and CDR2 as LQKENI. The variable domain in full, with the rest retrieved from reference TRBV18 and TRBJ1-2, is NAGVMQNPRHLVRRRGQEARLRCSPMKGHSHVYWYRQLPEEGLKFMVYLQKENIIDESGMPKERFSAEFPKEGPSILRIQQVVRGDSAAYFCASSPLGLANYGYTFGSGTRLTVV.

The V and J genes are TRBV9 and TRBJ1-2, with unresolved D. The V gene lost 4 bases and the J gene lost 2 bases, with 12 bases spanning the gap. CDR1 is SGDLS, CDR2 YYNGEE, per germline. The CDR3 totals 14 residues. The CDR3 sequence: CASSPGRQNYGYTF. CDR3 nucleotide sequence: TGTGCCAGCAGCCCCGGCAGGCAAAACTATGGCTACACCTTC.

V and J are TRBV5-1 and TRBJ2-3; 9 positions agree with TRBD1. The germline gives CDR1 SGHRS, CDR2 YFSETQ. The CDR3 runs 16 residues. Trimming took 0 bases from V and 2 from J; bases not matched to a gene: 4. CDR3 sequence: CASSLGGQGITDTQYF. CDR3 sequence (DNA): TGCGCCAGCAGCTTGGGTGGACAGGGGATCACAGATACGCAGTATTTT.

The chain is built from TRBV30 and TRBJ1-3; 8 bases match TRBD1. Per germline, CDR1 GTSNPN and CDR2 SVGIG (reference sequence). The CDR3 contains 17 residues. V trimming: 4 bases; J trimming: 0 bases; junction bases outside the gene matches: 11. The CDR3, as DNA: TGTGCCTGGAACGGGCGTATTACAGGGGGCTCTGGAAACACCATATATTTT. Translating gives CAWNGRITGGSGNTIYF. The whole variable domain, filled in from reference TRBV30 and TRBJ1-3, reads SQTIHQWPATLVQPVGSPLSLECTVEGTSNPNLYWYRQAAGRGLQLLFYSVGIGQISSEVPQNLSASRPQDRQFILSSKKLLLSDSGFYLCAWNGRITGGSGNTIYFGEGSWLTVV.

The chain is built from TRBV7-6 and TRBJ2-5, with 11 bases aligning to TRBD2. CDR3 length equals 16 residues. The germline gives CDR1 SGHVS, CDR2 FNYEAQ. With V trimmed by 4 bases and J by 2 bases, 6 bases remained unmatched. The CDR3 protein is CASSSSGTSGQETQYF. The DNA of the CDR3 is TGTGCCAGCAGCTCTTCCGGGACTAGCGGACAAGAGACCCAGTACTTC.

The chain recombines TRBV7-6 with TRBJ2-5; 9 bases line up with TRBD2. Germline values: CDR1 SGHVS, CDR2 FNYEAQ. This CDR3 is 17 amino acids long. V was clipped by 3 bases and J by 0 bases; unmatched bases: 8. Written as DNA, the CDR3 is TGTGCCAGCAGCTTGGTGACTAGCGGACTGTACCAAGAGACCCAGTACTTC. Its protein is CASSLVTSGLYQETQYF. The full variable domain, rest sourced from reference TRBV7-6 and TRBJ2-5, is GAGVSQSPRYKVTKRGQDVALRCDPISGHVSLYWYRQALGQGPEFLTYFNYEAQQDKSGLPNDRFSAERPEGSISTLTIQRTEQRDSAMYRCASSLVTSGLYQETQYFGPGTRLLVL.

This chain joins TRBV9 and TRBJ2-3; 15 bases fit TRBD2. The V gene end was trimmed by 6 bases and the J gene end by 2 bases; junction bases not matched to a gene: 10. There are 18 residues in the CDR3. Per the germline V gene, CDR1 is SGDLS and CDR2 is YYNGEE. The CDR3 DNA reads TGTGCCAGCAACCAACTCGGGACTAGCGGGAGGTCCACAGATACGCAGTATTTT. Protein: CASNQLGTSGRSTDTQYF.

The V and J genes are TRBV11-2 and TRBJ2-6, with 7 nucleotides matching TRBD1. There are 15 residues in the CDR3. Unmatched junction bases numbered 4, after V lost 6 bases and J lost 2 bases. Germline loops: CDR1 SGHAT, CDR2 FQNNGV. The CDR3 DNA sequence: TGTGCCAGCAGTGGTCAGGGGGCTGGGGCCAACGTCCTGACTTTC. It codes for CASSGQGAGANVLTF.

This rearrangement joins TRBV7-9 to TRBJ2-7; 8 bases are shared with TRBD2. The junction had 7 bases not matched to a gene; V was cut back by 0 bases and J by 0 bases. The CDR3 extends over 17 amino acids. Looked up from germline, CDR1 is SEHNR and CDR2 is FQNEAQ (reference sequence). CDR3 DNA sequence: TGTGCCAGCAGCTTAGCCCTACTAGCGGATAGCTCCTACGAGCAGTACTTC. As protein: CASSLALLADSSYEQYF.

The chain recombines TRBV19 with TRBJ2-3; D ambiguous. This CDR3 comprises 15 residues. Germline CDR1 is LNHDA and CDR2 is SQIVND (reference sequence). V was pared by 2 bases and J by 2 bases, with 11 bases between. CDR3 region: CASSISRRFTDTQYF. In DNA, the CDR3 is TGTGCCAGTAGTATATCAAGGCGGTTCACAGATACGCAGTATTTT.

The V gene is TRBV7-2, the J gene TRBJ2-7, with TRBD2 as a possible D gene (6 bases). From germline, CDR1 is SGHTA and CDR2 FQGNSA. This CDR3 has 15 amino acids. V was pared by 0 bases and J by 2 bases, with 11 bases between. The CDR3 protein is CASSLAWGVPYEQYF. The CDR3 nucleotides read TGTGCCAGCAGCTTAGCATGGGGGGTTCCCTACGAGCAGTACTTC.

This clone was seen a few times. The chain couples TRBV25-1 to TRBJ1-1; no reliable D call. In germline, CDR1 is MGHDK, CDR2 SYGVNS. The CDR3 contains 14 residues. Trimming pared 6 bases from V and 4 bases from J, leaving 15 bases between. The CDR3 loop is CASSAGRSGTEAFF. CDR3 nucleotide sequence: TGTGCCAGCAGCGCCGGCAGGAGCGGCACTGAAGCTTTCTTT.

This clone was counted a few times. The chain links TRBV6-4 to TRBJ2-1, with 10 bases fitting TRBD2. V lost 2 bases to trimming and J lost 11 bases; unmatched junction nucleotides: 6. The CDR3 extends over 14 amino acids. Germline CDR1 reads MRHNA; CDR2 reads SNTAGT. As DNA, the CDR3 is TGTGCCAGCAGTGACGAGGGTAGCGGGAGGCAGCAGTTCTTC. It specifies CASSDEGSGRQQFF.

The J gene is TRBJ2-7, the V gene TRBV29-1, with TRBD1 identical over 9 bases. The CDR3 has 14 residues. The germline gives CDR1 SQVTM, CDR2 ANQGSEA. After removal of 4 bases from V and 7 bases from J, the junction contained 11 bases not matched to a gene. The CDR3 sequence: CSVGHTGGAGEQYF. In DNA, the CDR3 is TGCAGCGTTGGGCATACAGGGGGCGCGGGTGAGCAGTACTTC.

The chain combines TRBV7-9 with TRBJ1-2, with D perhaps TRBD1 (5 bases). From germline, CDR1 is SEHNR and CDR2 FQNEAQ (reference sequence). This CDR3 has 17 amino acids. With 1 base removed from V and 4 bases from J, the gap between germline ends came to 19 bases. DNA of the CDR3: TGTGCCAGCAGCTTAGAATCTGTTTCGACAGTCCCCTATGGCTACACCTTC. Residues: CASSLESVSTVPYGYTF. The whole variable domain, remainder taken from reference TRBV7-9 and TRBJ1-2, is DTGVSQNPRHKITKRGQNVTFRCDPISEHNRLYWYRQTLGQGPEFLTYFQNEAQLEKSRLLSDRFSAERPKGSFSTLEIQRTEQGDSAMYLCASSLESVSTVPYGYTFGSGTRLTVV.

The rearrangement links TRBV30 to TRBJ1-3, with 7 bases that match TRBD1. V lost 1 base to trimming and J lost 6 bases; unmatched junction nucleotides: 3. This CDR3 is built from 13 residues. CDR1 and CDR2 from the germline V gene are GTSNPN and SVGIG (reference sequence). The CDR3 here is CAWSGQGVNTIYF. CDR3 in DNA: TGTGCCTGGAGTGGACAGGGAGTAAACACCATATATTTT.

V and J are TRBV5-1 and TRBJ1-5; 9 bases map to TRBD1. J gave up 3 bases and V 4 bases, and 5 bases lay outside the gene matches. The CDR3 is 15 amino acids. The germline CDR1 and CDR2 sequences are SGHRS and YFSETQ. The CDR3 region has the DNA TGCGCCAGCAGCCCGGGACAGGGACTCAATCAGCCCCAGCATTTT. This gives the protein CASSPGQGLNQPQHF.

This chain links TRBV6-6 with TRBJ2-3; tentative D call: TRBD1 (6 bases). The V gene lost 2 bases and the J gene lost 3 bases, with 9 bases spanning the gap. The V gene's germline CDR1 is MNHNY and CDR2 SVGAGI (reference sequence). The CDR3 totals 14 residues. This CDR3 reads CASSYDRRTDTQYF. The DNA of the CDR3 is TGTGCCAGCAGTTACGACAGGAGGACAGATACGCAGTATTTT.

This clone was picked up one time. The V and J genes are TRBV7-9 and TRBJ2-7; a possible D gene is TRBD2 (5 bases). The CDR3 covers 17 residues. The germline V and J ends were trimmed by 5 bases and 1 base, with 21 bases remaining between them. Germline CDR1 SEHNR, CDR2 FQNEAQ (reference sequence). In nucleotides, the CDR3 is TGTGCCAGCAGCCCACCCTACGTACAGAGGACTTCCTACGAGCAGTACTTC. Its protein is CASSPPYVQRTSYEQYF. The complete variable domain, with remaining parts taken from reference TRBV7-9 and TRBJ2-7, reads DTGVSQNPRHKITKRGQNVTFRCDPISEHNRLYWYRQTLGQGPEFLTYFQNEAQLEKSRLLSDRFSAERPKGSFSTLEIQRTEQGDSAMYLCASSPPYVQRTSYEQYFGPGTRLTVT.

This chain joins TRBV6-1 and TRBJ1-2, with 12 bases matching TRBD1. Per the germline V gene, CDR1 is MNHNS and CDR2 is SASEGT. The CDR3 spans 15 residues. With 6 bases clipped from V and 4 bases from J, the junction kept 6 bases outside the gene matches. The CDR3 DNA is TGTGCCAGCAGGGCGGGACAGGGGGCTTTCTATGGCTACACCTTC. Protein product: CASRAGQGAFYGYTF.

Remarks on this clone: Its ends do not fully match the called genes, so a read error is possible. The V and J genes are TRBV4-2 and TRBJ2-1; 8 bases are a match to TRBD2. The CDR3 contains 13 residues. CDR1 is LGHNA, CDR2 YNFKEQ, per germline. The CDR3 is CASRGDPGLVTIF. Here the CDR3 DNA reads TGTGCCAGCAGGGGTGATCCGGGACTAGTCACGATCTTC.